A selection of T cell receptor beta chains follows, all from one sample in a study of cytomegalovirus exposure and HLA in healthy donors. TCRdb's table, derived via immunoSEQ multiplex PCR, lists solely in-frame clones and lacks some. The data contain around 94,000 clones, roughly three fifths of them singletons. The material sequenced was PBMCs. The receptors derive from a man aged 25 to 40 in good health and CMV-seronegative. CDR3s include the opening cysteine and the closing phenylalanine or tryptophan. Fields, in order: D gene, clone size, V gene, J gene, CDR3 DNA, CDR3 protein. A D gene is named only where the DNA matches it firmly. Only some rows state a clone size, as once, few, many or a class for expanded clones.

D gene: -; clone size: -; V gene: TRBV5-4; J gene: TRBJ2-2; CDR3 DNA: TGTGCCAGCAGCCAAGACGGGGCCGGGGAGCTGTTTTTT; CDR3 protein: CASSQDGAGELFF
D gene: TRBD2; clone size: -; V gene: TRBV19; J gene: TRBJ2-7; CDR3 DNA: TGTGCCAGTAGTATAGCGGGGCTAGCGGGAGGGCCCCTCCAGCAGTACTTC; CDR3 protein: CASSIAGLAGGPLQQYF
D gene: TRBD1; clone size: -; V gene: TRBV6-5; J gene: TRBJ1-1; CDR3 DNA: TGTGCCAGCAAGGGACAGGGACGAAGAGCTTTCTTT; CDR3 protein: CASKGQGRRAFF
D gene: -; clone size: -; V gene: TRBV2; J gene: TRBJ2-3; CDR3 DNA: TGTGCCAGCAGTGGGGGGGTCAGCACAGATACGCAGTATTTT; CDR3 protein: CASSGGVSTDTQYF
D gene: -; clone size: -; V gene: TRBV30; J gene: TRBJ2-3; CDR3 DNA: TGTGCCTGGAGCTGGCGACACAAAGGGCAGTATTTT; CDR3 protein: CAWSWRHKGQYF
D gene: TRBD2; clone size: -; V gene: TRBV29-1; J gene: TRBJ2-1; CDR3 DNA: TGCAGCGTTGAGGGACTAGCGGGAGCGAGGAGCTCCTACAATGAGCAGTTCTTC; CDR3 protein: CSVEGLAGARSSYNEQFF
D gene: TRBD2; clone size: few; V gene: TRBV7-9; J gene: TRBJ2-3; CDR3 DNA: TGTGCCAGCAGCGTTCTCGGCGGGGGGTCGACAGATACGCAGTATTTT; CDR3 protein: CASSVLGGGSTDTQYF
D gene: -; clone size: -; V gene: TRBV11-3; J gene: TRBJ1-6; CDR3 DNA: TGTGCCAGCAGCTTAGGGGCACAGGTTAGTTCAGGGAATTCACCCCTCCACTTT; CDR3 protein: CASSLGAQVSSGNSPLHF
D gene: -; clone size: once; V gene: TRBV6-5; J gene: TRBJ2-7; CDR3 DNA: TGTGCCAGCAGTTACTCCATCGTAGTAGGGGGCTACGAGCAGTACTTC; CDR3 protein: CASSYSIVVGGYEQYF
D gene: -; clone size: -; V gene: TRBV19; J gene: TRBJ1-1; CDR3 DNA: TGTGCCAGTAGTGTTATCAGGGGACCTGAAGCTTTCTTT; CDR3 protein: CASSVIRGPEAFF
D gene: TRBD2; clone size: -; V gene: TRBV28; J gene: TRBJ2-5; CDR3 DNA: TGTGCCGCGGTCCGGGGAGGGCTGGAGACCCAGTACTTC; CDR3 protein: CAAVRGGLETQYF
D gene: -; clone size: once; V gene: TRBV27; J gene: TRBJ2-6; CDR3 DNA: TGTGCCAGCAGTTTTAACTCGGGTGGTCCTGGGGCCAACGTCCTGACTTTC; CDR3 protein: CASSFNSGGPGANVLTF
D gene: -; clone size: -; V gene: TRBV6-5; J gene: TRBJ2-1; CDR3 DNA: TGTGCCAGCAGTGGAGGCGCGGGTTTATTCCATGAGCAGTTCTTC; CDR3 protein: CASSGGAGLFHEQFF
D gene: TRBD2; clone size: -; V gene: TRBV10-1; J gene: TRBJ2-3; CDR3 DNA: TGCGCCAGCAGTGAGGGACTAGCCTACACAGATACGCAGTATTTT; CDR3 protein: CASSEGLAYTDTQYF
D gene: -; clone size: -; V gene: TRBV5-1; J gene: TRBJ2-1; CDR3 DNA: TGCGCCAGCAGTTCCACGCGACAGGTCTACAATGAGCAGTTCTTC; CDR3 protein: CASSSTRQVYNEQFF
D gene: -; clone size: once; V gene: TRBV14; J gene: TRBJ2-5; CDR3 DNA: TGTGCCAGCAGCCGAGGGAGACCCCTTCAAGAGACCCAGTACTTC; CDR3 protein: CASSRGRPLQETQYF
D gene: -; clone size: few; V gene: TRBV30; J gene: TRBJ1-3; CDR3 DNA: TGTGCCTGGGAAAAAGGGGTCGGCACCATATATTTT; CDR3 protein: CAWEKGVGTIYF
D gene: TRBD2; clone size: -; V gene: TRBV6-4; J gene: TRBJ2-1; CDR3 DNA: TGTGCCAGCAGTGAAGGACTAGCGGACTACAATGAGCAGTTCTTC; CDR3 protein: CASSEGLADYNEQFF
D gene: -; clone size: few; V gene: TRBV5-1; J gene: TRBJ2-2; CDR3 DNA: TGCGCCAGCAGCCGAGACACCAACACCGGGGAGCTGTTTTTT; CDR3 protein: CASSRDTNTGELFF
D gene: -; clone size: -; V gene: TRBV6-1; J gene: TRBJ1-3; CDR3 DNA: TGTGCCAGTGAGGGTTCTGGAAACACCATATATTTT; CDR3 protein: CASEGSGNTIYF
D gene: -; clone size: few; V gene: TRBV10-1; J gene: TRBJ1-3; CDR3 DNA: TGCGCCAGCAGTGGTGGGAGCTCTGGAAACACCATATATTTT; CDR3 protein: CASSGGSSGNTIYF
D gene: TRBD2; clone size: few; V gene: TRBV18; J gene: TRBJ2-1; CDR3 DNA: TGTGCCAGCTCACCACGTACCGAGCGGGGGTTCACCGATGAGCAGTTCTTC; CDR3 protein: CASSPRTERGFTDEQFF